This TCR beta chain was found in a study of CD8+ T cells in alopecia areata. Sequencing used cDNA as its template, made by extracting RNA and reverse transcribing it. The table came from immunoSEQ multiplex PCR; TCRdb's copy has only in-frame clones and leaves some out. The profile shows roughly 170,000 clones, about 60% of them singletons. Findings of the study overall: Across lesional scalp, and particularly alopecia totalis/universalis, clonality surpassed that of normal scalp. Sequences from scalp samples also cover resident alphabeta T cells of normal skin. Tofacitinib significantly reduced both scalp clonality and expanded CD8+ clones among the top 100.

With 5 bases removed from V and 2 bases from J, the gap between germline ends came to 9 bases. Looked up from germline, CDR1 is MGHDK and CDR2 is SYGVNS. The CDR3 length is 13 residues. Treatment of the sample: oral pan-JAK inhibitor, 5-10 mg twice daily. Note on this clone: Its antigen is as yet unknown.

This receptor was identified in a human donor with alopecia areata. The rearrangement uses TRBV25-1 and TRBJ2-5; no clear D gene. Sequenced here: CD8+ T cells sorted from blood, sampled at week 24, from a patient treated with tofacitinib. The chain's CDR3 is CASSMWEQETQYF. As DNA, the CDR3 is TGTGCCAGCAGTATGTGGGAACAAGAGACCCAGTACTTC.